The 19 T cell receptor beta chains in this list originate from one sample, sequenced in a study of blood T cell repertoires in COVID-19. Using immunoSEQ multiplex PCR, the repertoire was profiled, and TCRdb retains in-frame clones only, with some absent. The repertoire has about 250,000 clones, about 91% of them found once; the top ten carry under 8%. The sample consisted of peripheral blood. All receptors derive from a woman aged 25 to 39 with COVID-19, enrolled during active disease.

The rearrangement uses TRBV5-8 and TRBJ2-2; 12 bases agree with TRBD1. The CDR3 spans 14 residues. CDR1 SGHTS and CDR2 YDEGEE come from the germline V gene. Unmatched junction bases numbered 4, after V lost 6 bases and J lost 7 bases. The CDR3 DNA reads as TGTGCCAGCAACCGGGACAGGGGGCTCGGGGAGCTGTTTTTT. It codes for CASNRDRGLGELFF.

The rearrangement uses TRBV28 and TRBJ1-6; 7 bases line up with TRBD1. CDR1 is MDHEN, CDR2 SYDVKM, per germline. V shed 2 bases, J shed 3 bases, and the junction held 10 bases outside the gene matches. The CDR3 covers 18 residues. The CDR3 here is CASSLGWAQGGYNSPLHF. In DNA, the CDR3 is TGTGCCAGCAGTTTAGGGTGGGCGCAGGGGGGCTATAATTCACCCCTCCACTTT.

Only a few counts were recorded for this clone. The CDR3 loop is CASRTERAGALETQYF. CDR3 coding DNA: TGTGCCAGCCGCACGGAACGCGCGGGAGCGTTGGAGACCCAGTACTTC. The chain recombines TRBV11-2 with TRBJ2-5, with 7 positions matching TRBD2. The length of the CDR3 is 16 residues. Germline CDR1 SGHAT, CDR2 FQNNGV. Trimming at V came to 8 bases and at J to 5 bases, leaving 17 bases not matched to a gene.

This clone occurred once. The V and J genes are TRBV12-5 and TRBJ2-5, with 10 bases matching TRBD2. This CDR3 comprises 17 residues. V lost 0 bases to trimming and J lost 5 bases; unmatched junction nucleotides: 9. CDR1 and CDR2 from the germline V gene are LGHNT and FRNRAP. The chain's CDR3 is CASGLVGLAGGGETQYF. The CDR3 DNA is TGTGCTAGTGGTTTGGTAGGTTTAGCGGGAGGAGGGGAGACCCAGTACTTC.

Written as DNA, the CDR3 is TGTGCCAGCAGCTTAGCCGATAACCGACTAGCGGGAGGTGAGCAGTTCTTC. Its protein product is CASSLADNRLAGGEQFF. This chain links TRBV11-2 with TRBJ2-1; 13 nucleotides agree with TRBD2. The V gene end was trimmed by 1 base and the J gene end by 9 bases; junction bases not matched to a gene: 9. Germline-derived CDR1 and CDR2 are SGHAT and FQNNGV. This CDR3 spans 17 amino acids.

The chain couples TRBV7-2 to TRBJ1-3; 9 positions agree with TRBD1. Germline assignment: CDR1 SGHTA and CDR2 FQGNSA. V lost 5 bases to trimming and J lost 4 bases; unmatched junction nucleotides: 6. This CDR3 has 15 amino acids. CDR3 sequence: CASSVQGAEGNTIYF. CDR3 sequence (DNA): TGTGCCAGCAGCGTACAGGGGGCGGAGGGAAACACCATATATTTT.

Only one count was recorded for this clone. J is TRBJ1-3 and V is TRBV28; D perhaps matches TRBD1 (5 bases). There are 14 residues in the CDR3. CDR1 MDHEN and CDR2 SYDVKM come from the germline V gene. V was cut by 6 bases and J by 2 bases, with 11 bases left in between. In DNA, the CDR3 is TGTGCCAGCAGCATGTTAGGGGCTGGAAACACCATATATTTT. Protein sequence: CASSMLGAGNTIYF.

This chain links TRBV18 with TRBJ1-3; 9 nucleotides match TRBD1. There are 15 residues in the CDR3. V was clipped by 5 bases and J by 2 bases; unmatched bases: 4. The V gene's germline CDR1 is KGHSH and CDR2 LQKENI. The CDR3 loop reads CASSVNRGPGNTIYF. The DNA for the CDR3 is TGTGCCAGCTCAGTCAACAGGGGGCCTGGAAACACCATATATTTT.

V and J are TRBV27 and TRBJ2-1; TRBD2 is a possible D gene (6 bases). This CDR3 comprises 13 residues. Germline loops: CDR1 MNHEY, CDR2 SMNVEV (reference sequence). Trimming removed 5 bases at V and 8 bases at J, with 13 bases between. The CDR3 bases are TGTGCCAGCAGTCCCGGGGGAGGCTATGAGCAGTTCTTC. This translates into CASSPGGGYEQFF.

The chain joins TRBV7-2 to TRBJ2-3; 11 bases fit TRBD2. This CDR3 is built from 18 residues. Germline V CDR1 and CDR2: SGHTA, FQGNSA. The V gene end was trimmed by 1 base and the J gene end by 0 bases; junction bases not matched to a gene: 6. The CDR3 DNA reads TGTGCCAGCAGCTTAGGGTCTCTAGCGGGGGGAAGCACAGATACGCAGTATTTT. This translates into CASSLGSLAGGSTDTQYF.

The J gene is TRBJ1-5, the V gene TRBV2; the D gene is possibly TRBD1 (5 bases). The germline V and J ends were trimmed by 9 bases and 0 bases, with 12 bases remaining between them. CDR3 length equals 14 residues. Germline V gives CDR1 SNHLY, CDR2 FYNNEI. The DNA for the CDR3 is TGTGCCAGTAAGGGGCCTGATAGCAATCAGCCCCAGCATTTT. This codes for CASKGPDSNQPQHF. The whole variable domain, remainder taken from reference TRBV2 and TRBJ1-5, is EPEVTQTPSHQVTQMGQEVILRCVPISNHLYFYWYRQILGQKVEFLVSFYNNEISEKSEIFDDQFSVERPDGSNFTLKIRSTKLEDSAMYFCASKGPDSNQPQHFGDGTRLSIL.

V and J are TRBV12-3 or TRBV12-4 and TRBJ1-1; D is unresolved. This CDR3 has 13 residues. Trimming shortened V by 3 bases and J by 1 base, and 6 bases separated the two germline ends. This CDR3 is CASSFEQNTEAFF. The DNA of the CDR3 is TGTGCCAGCAGTTTCGAACAGAACACTGAAGCTTTCTTT.

This chain joins TRBV19 and TRBJ2-1; tentative D call: TRBD1 (5 bases). Germline V gene data show CDR1 as LNHDA and CDR2 as SQIVND (reference sequence). The V end lost 7 bases, the J end lost 1 base, and 14 bases lay between the germline ends. The CDR3 runs to 15 residues. The chain's CDR3 is CASKSGDSSYNEQFF. In DNA, the CDR3 is TGTGCCAGTAAGTCTGGAGACAGTTCCTACAATGAGCAGTTCTTC. The complete variable domain, with remaining parts taken from reference TRBV19 and TRBJ2-1, reads DGGITQSPKYLFRKEGQNVTLSCEQNLNHDAMYWYRQDPGQGLRLIYYSQIVNDFQKGDIAEGYSVSREKKESFPLTVTSAQKNPTAFYLCASKSGDSSYNEQFFGPGTRLTVL.

This sequence joins TRBV5-6 and TRBJ2-5, with TRBD2 matching 7 bases. Germline assignment: CDR1 SGHDT and CDR2 YYEEEE. The CDR3 is 14 residues long. Germline trimming cut 1 base from V and 5 bases from J; bases unmatched to any gene: 5. The CDR3 is CASSLWGGVETQYF. DNA of the CDR3: TGTGCCAGCAGCTTGTGGGGAGGGGTGGAGACCCAGTACTTC.

The genes are TRBV5-6 and TRBJ2-4, with 9 bases fitting TRBD1. Unmatched junction bases numbered 13, after V lost 2 bases and J lost 1 base. CDR3 length: 19 amino acids. Germline V gene lookup returns CDR1 SGHDT and CDR2 YYEEEE. The CDR3 loop reads CASSFTFADRGTAKNIQYF. DNA for the CDR3: TGTGCCAGCAGCTTTACCTTTGCGGACAGGGGCACCGCCAAAAACATTCAGTACTTC.

This clone was recorded only once. V and J are TRBV5-6 and TRBJ2-7, with a possible D match to TRBD2 (6 bases). The CDR3 loop spans 14 amino acids. Trimming cost V 7 bases and J 0 bases, with 14 bases left between them. Germline CDR1 SGHDT, CDR2 YYEEEE. The CDR3 DNA reads TGTGCCAGCGGGGTTGGGGGGAGCTCCTACGAGCAGTACTTC. The encoded protein is CASGVGGSSYEQYF. Using reference TRBV5-6 and TRBJ2-7 for the parts outside the CDR3, the full variable domain is DAGVTQSPTHLIKTRGQQVTLRCSPKSGHDTVSWYQQALGQGPQFIFQYYEEEERQRGNFPDRFSGHQFPNYSSELNVNALLLGDSALYLCASGVGGSSYEQYFGPGTRLTVT.

The chain couples TRBV5-4 to TRBJ2-2, with 11 nucleotides matching TRBD1. J was trimmed by 6 bases and V by 3 bases; bases with no gene match: 7. The CDR3 loop spans 16 amino acids. The V gene's germline CDR1 is SGHNT and CDR2 YYREEE (reference sequence). The CDR3 spells CASSSSRDRGAGELFF. In nucleotides, the CDR3 is TGTGCCAGCAGCTCATCCCGGGACAGGGGGGCCGGGGAGCTGTTTTTT. The full variable domain, rest sourced from reference TRBV5-4 and TRBJ2-2, is ETGVTQSPTHLIKTRGQQVTLRCSSQSGHNTVSWYQQALGQGPQFIFQYYREEENGRGNFPPRFSGLQFPNYSSELNVNALELDDSALYLCASSSSRDRGAGELFFGEGSRLTVL.

The V call is TRBV2, the J call TRBJ1-4; 7 nucleotides match TRBD1. V lost 6 bases, J lost 4 bases, and 11 bases stayed unmatched. Germline lookup yields CDR1 SNHLY and CDR2 FYNNEI. The CDR3 runs 16 residues. The CDR3 spells CASSLNRGIGNEKLFF. In DNA, the CDR3 is TGTGCCAGCAGCCTGAACAGGGGAATCGGTAATGAAAAACTGTTTTTT. Combining the CDR3 with reference TRBV2 and TRBJ1-4 gives the whole variable domain EPEVTQTPSHQVTQMGQEVILRCVPISNHLYFYWYRQILGQKVEFLVSFYNNEISEKSEIFDDQFSVERPDGSNFTLKIRSTKLEDSAMYFCASSLNRGIGNEKLFFGSGTQLSVL.

This rearrangement joins TRBV7-9 to TRBJ2-3; possible D gene TRBD1, 6 bases. Trimming removed 1 base from V and 4 bases from J, with 6 bases in between. This CDR3 is 13 amino acids long. CDR1 SEHNR and CDR2 FQNEAQ come from the germline V gene (reference sequence). The CDR3 sequence: CASSLEGADTQYF. CDR3 bases: TGTGCCAGCAGCTTAGAGGGGGCAGATACGCAGTATTTT.